One and the same sample provided the 4 T cell receptor beta chains below, sequenced in a study of shared clonotypes between healthy human individuals. Produced via immunoSEQ multiplex PCR; TCRdb's table is partial and in-frame only. This table has some 2,000,000 clones, 90% to 95% appearing once. Input material: naive CD4+ T cells sorted from blood. Regarding subset: CD45RA+ positively selected. The source is a man between 18 and 29 years old in good health.

In its sample, this clone was seen once. V and J are TRBV6-1 and TRBJ2-7; D not resolved. The germline V and J ends were trimmed by 1 base and 7 bases, with 5 bases remaining between them. CDR3 length equals 11 residues. Germline CDR1 reads MNHNS; CDR2 reads SASEGT. CDR3 in amino acids: CASSEVEEQYF. CDR3 in DNA: TGTGCCAGCAGTGAAGTTGAGGAGCAGTACTTC.

The chain uses TRBV4-1 and TRBJ2-5, with unresolved D. The length of the CDR3 is 14 residues. The germline V gene has CDR1 MGHRA and CDR2 YSYEKL. V lost 2 bases and J 5 bases, leaving 12 bases between the germline ends. CDR3 coding DNA: TGCGCCAGCAGCCAATGGTGGGGATCGGAGACCCAGTACTTC. It specifies CASSQWWGSETQYF.

V and J are TRBV6-1 and TRBJ2-3; D unclear. Trimming took 0 bases from V and 5 from J, leaving 12 bases between them. The CDR3 extends over 15 amino acids. From germline, CDR1 is MNHNS and CDR2 SASEGT. CDR3 in amino acids: CASSEAPGSQDTQYF. In DNA form, the CDR3 reads TGTGCCAGCAGTGAAGCGCCCGGCTCCCAAGATACGCAGTATTTT.

The gene calls are TRBV29-1 and TRBJ1-1; D is uncertain. There are 15 residues in the CDR3. The germline V and J ends were trimmed by 3 bases and 1 base, with 15 bases remaining between them. Germline-derived CDR1 and CDR2 are SQVTM and ANQGSEA. The DNA of the CDR3 is TGCAGCGTTGAGGCCCCACGGGGTAAGAACACTGAAGCTTTCTTT. Its protein product is CSVEAPRGKNTEAFF.